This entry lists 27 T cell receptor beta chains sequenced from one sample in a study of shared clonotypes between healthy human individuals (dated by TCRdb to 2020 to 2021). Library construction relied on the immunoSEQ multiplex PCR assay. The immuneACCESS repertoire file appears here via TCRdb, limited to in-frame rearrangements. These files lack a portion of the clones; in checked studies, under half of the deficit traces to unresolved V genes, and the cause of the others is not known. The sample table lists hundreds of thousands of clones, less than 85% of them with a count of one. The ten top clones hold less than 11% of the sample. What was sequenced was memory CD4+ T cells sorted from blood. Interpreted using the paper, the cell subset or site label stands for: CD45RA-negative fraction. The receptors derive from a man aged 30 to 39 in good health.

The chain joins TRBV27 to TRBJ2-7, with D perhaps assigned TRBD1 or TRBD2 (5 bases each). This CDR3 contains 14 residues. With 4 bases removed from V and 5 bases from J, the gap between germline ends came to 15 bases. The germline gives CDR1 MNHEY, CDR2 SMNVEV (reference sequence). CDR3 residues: CASSYMAQGHEQYF. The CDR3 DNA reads TGTGCCAGCAGTTATATGGCCCAGGGACACGAGCAGTACTTC.

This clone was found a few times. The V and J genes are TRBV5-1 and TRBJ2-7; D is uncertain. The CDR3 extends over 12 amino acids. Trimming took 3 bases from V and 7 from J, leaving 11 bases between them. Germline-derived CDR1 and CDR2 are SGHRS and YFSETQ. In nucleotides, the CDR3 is TGCGCCAGCAGCTCGACGCCCTTTGAGCAGTACTTC. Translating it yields CASSSTPFEQYF.

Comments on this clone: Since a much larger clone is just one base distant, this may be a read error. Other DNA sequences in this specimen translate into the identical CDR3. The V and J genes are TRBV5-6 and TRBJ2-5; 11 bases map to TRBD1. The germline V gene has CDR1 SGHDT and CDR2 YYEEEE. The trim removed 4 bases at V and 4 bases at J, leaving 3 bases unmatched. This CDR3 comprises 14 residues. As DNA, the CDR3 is TGTGCCAGCAGCACGGGACAGGGGGGAGAGACCCAGTACTTC. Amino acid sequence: CASSTGQGGETQYF.

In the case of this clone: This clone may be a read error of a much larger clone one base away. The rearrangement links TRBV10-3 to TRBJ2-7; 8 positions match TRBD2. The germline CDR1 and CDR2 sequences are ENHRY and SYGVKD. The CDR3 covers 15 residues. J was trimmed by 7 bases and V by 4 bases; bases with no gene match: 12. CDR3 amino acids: CAISGAGLVGREQYF. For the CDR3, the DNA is TGTGCCATCAGTGGGGCGGGACTAGTGGGGCGAGAGCAGTACTTC.

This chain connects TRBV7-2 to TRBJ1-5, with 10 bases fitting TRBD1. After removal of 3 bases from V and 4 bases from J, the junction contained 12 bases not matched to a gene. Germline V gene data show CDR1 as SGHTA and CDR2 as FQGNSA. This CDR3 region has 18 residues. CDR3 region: CASSLAYSGQGLNQPQHF. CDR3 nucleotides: TGTGCCAGCAGCTTGGCCTATTCGGGACAGGGGTTAAATCAGCCCCAGCATTTT.

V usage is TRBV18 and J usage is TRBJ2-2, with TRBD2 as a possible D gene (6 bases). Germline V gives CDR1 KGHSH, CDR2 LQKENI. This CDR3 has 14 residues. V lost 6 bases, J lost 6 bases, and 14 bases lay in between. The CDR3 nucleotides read TGTGCCAGCTCGTCAAATAGGGAGGCCGGGGAGCTGTTTTTT. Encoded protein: CASSSNREAGELFF.

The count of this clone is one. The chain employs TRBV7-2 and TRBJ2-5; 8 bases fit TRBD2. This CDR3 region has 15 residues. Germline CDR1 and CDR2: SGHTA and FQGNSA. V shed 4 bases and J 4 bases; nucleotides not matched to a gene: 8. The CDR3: CASSSQGLALETQYF. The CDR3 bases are TGTGCCAGCAGCTCCCAAGGACTAGCCCTAGAGACCCAGTACTTC. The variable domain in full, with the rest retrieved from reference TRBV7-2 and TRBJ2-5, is GAGVSQSPSNKVTEKGKDVELRCDPISGHTALYWYRQSLGQGLEFLIYFQGNSAPDKSGLPSDRFSAERTGGSVSTLTIQRTQQEDSAVYLCASSSQGLALETQYFGPGTRLLVL.

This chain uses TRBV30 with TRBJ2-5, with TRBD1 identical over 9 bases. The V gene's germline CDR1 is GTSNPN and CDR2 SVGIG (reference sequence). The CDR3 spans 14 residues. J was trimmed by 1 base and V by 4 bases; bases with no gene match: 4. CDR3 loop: CAWNGQGIQETQYF. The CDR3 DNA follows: TGTGCCTGGAACGGACAGGGGATCCAAGAGACCCAGTACTTC.

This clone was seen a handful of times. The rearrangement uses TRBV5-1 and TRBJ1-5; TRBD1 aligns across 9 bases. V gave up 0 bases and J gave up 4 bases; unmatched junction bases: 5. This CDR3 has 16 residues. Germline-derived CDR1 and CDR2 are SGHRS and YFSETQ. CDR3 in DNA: TGCGCCAGCAGCTTGGGGCCGGGACAGGGAAATCAGCCCCAGCATTTT. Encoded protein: CASSLGPGQGNQPQHF.

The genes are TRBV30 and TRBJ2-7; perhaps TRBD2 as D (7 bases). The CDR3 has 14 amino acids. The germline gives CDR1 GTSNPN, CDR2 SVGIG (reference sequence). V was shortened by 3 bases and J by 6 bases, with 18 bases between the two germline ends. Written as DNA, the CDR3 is TGTGCCTGGAGAGGGGGGGGGAGCTACGGCGAGCAGTACTTC. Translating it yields CAWRGGGSYGEQYF. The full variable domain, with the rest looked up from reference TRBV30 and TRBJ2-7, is SQTIHQWPATLVQPVGSPLSLECTVEGTSNPNLYWYRQAAGRGLQLLFYSVGIGQISSEVPQNLSASRPQDRQFILSSKKLLLSDSGFYLCAWRGGGSYGEQYFGPGTRLTVT.

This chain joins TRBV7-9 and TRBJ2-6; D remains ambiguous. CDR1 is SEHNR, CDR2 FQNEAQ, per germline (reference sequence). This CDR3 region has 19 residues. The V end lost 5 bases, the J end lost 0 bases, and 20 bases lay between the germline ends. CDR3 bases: TGTGCCAGCAGCCCCCCCGGTGGCAGGCTAGACTCTGGGGCCAACGTCCTGACTTTC. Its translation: CASSPPGGRLDSGANVLTF. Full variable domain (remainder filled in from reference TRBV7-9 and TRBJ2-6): DTGVSQNPRHKITKRGQNVTFRCDPISEHNRLYWYRQTLGQGPEFLTYFQNEAQLEKSRLLSDRFSAERPKGSFSTLEIQRTEQGDSAMYLCASSPPGGRLDSGANVLTFGAGSRLTVL.

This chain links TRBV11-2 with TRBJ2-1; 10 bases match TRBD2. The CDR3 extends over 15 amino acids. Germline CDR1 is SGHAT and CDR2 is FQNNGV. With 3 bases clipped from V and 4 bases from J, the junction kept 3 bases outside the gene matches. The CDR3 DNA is TGTGCCAGCAGCTTCGGACTAGCGGTTTACAATGAGCAGTTCTTC. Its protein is CASSFGLAVYNEQFF.

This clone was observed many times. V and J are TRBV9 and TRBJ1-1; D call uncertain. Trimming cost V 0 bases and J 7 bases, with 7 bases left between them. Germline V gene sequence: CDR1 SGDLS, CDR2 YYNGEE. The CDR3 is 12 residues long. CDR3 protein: CASSVGVGEAFF. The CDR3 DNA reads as TGTGCCAGCAGCGTAGGGGTAGGTGAAGCTTTCTTT.

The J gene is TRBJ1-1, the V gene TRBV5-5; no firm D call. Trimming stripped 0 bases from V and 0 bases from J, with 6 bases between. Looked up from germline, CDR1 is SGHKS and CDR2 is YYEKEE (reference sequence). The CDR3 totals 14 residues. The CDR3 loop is CASSLVGVNTEAFF. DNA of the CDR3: TGTGCCAGCAGCTTGGTTGGGGTGAACACTGAAGCTTTCTTT.

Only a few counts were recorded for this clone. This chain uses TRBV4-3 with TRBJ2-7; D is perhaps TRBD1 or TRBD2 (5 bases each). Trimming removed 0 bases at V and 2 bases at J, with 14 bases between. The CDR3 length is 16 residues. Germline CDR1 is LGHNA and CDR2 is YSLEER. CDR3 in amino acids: CASSQDTGRDPYEQYF. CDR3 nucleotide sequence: TGCGCCAGCAGCCAAGATACCGGCAGGGACCCCTACGAGCAGTACTTC.

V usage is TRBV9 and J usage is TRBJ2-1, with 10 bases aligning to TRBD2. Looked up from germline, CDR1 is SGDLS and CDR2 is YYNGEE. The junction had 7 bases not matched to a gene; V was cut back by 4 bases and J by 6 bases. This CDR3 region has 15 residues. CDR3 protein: CASSLLAGIVNEQFF. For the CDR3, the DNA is TGTGCCAGCAGCCTACTAGCGGGAATAGTCAATGAGCAGTTCTTC. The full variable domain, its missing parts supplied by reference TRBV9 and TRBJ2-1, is DSGVTQTPKHLITATGQRVTLRCSPRSGDLSVYWYQQSLDQGLQFLIQYYNGEERAKGNILERFSAQQFPDLHSELNLSSLELGDSALYFCASSLLAGIVNEQFFGPGTRLTVL.

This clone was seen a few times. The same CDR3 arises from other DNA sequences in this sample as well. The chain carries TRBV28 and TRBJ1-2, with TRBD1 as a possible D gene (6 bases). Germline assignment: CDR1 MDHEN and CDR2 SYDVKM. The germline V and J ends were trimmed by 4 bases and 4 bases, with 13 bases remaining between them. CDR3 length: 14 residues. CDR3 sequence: CASSSPGGSYGYTF. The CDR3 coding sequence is TGTGCCAGCAGTTCCCCGGGGGGCAGCTATGGCTACACCTTC.

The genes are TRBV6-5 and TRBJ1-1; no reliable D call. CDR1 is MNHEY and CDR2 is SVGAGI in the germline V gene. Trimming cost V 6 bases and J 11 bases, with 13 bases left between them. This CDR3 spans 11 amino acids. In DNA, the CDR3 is TGTGCCAGCAGGGACGGCCCGGGGGCTTTCTTT. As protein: CASRDGPGAFF.

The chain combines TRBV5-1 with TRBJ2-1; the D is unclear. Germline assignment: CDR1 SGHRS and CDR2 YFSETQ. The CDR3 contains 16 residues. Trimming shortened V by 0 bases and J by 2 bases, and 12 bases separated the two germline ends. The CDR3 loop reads CASSLDLELTYNEQFF. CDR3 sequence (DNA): TGCGCCAGCAGCTTGGATCTGGAGTTGACCTACAATGAGCAGTTCTTC.

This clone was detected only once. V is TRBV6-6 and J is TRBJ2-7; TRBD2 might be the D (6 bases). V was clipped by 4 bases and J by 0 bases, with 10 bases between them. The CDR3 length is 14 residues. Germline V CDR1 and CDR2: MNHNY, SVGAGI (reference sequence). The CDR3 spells CASSLPGSSYEQYF. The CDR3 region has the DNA TGTGCCAGCAGTTTACCCGGGAGCTCCTACGAGCAGTACTTC.

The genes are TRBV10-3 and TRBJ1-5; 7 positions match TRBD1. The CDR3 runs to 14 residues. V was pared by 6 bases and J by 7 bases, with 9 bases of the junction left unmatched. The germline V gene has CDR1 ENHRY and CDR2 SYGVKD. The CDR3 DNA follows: TGTGCCATCAGCCCTGACAGGGTGGGGCAGCCCCAGCATTTT. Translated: CAISPDRVGQPQHF.

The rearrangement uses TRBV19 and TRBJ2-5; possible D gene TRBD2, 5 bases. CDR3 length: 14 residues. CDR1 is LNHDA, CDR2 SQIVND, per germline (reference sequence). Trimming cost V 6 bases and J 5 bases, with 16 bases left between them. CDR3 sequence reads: CASRVTGLRETQYF. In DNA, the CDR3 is TGTGCCAGTAGGGTTACGGGATTGCGGGAGACCCAGTACTTC.

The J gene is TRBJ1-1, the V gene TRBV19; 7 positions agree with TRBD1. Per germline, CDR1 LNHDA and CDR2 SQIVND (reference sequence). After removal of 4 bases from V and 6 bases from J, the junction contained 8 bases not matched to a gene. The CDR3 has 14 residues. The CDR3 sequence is CASSTHEQGAEAFF. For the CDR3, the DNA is TGTGCCAGTAGTACCCACGAGCAGGGGGCTGAAGCTTTCTTT.

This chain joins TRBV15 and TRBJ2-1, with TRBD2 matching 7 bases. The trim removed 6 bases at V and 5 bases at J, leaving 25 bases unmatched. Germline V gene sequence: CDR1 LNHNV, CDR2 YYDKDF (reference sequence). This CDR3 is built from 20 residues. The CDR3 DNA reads TGTGCCACCAGTCAGGTCGGCGGGAGAGTGGGGAGGGACCTTAACAATGAGCAGTTCTTC. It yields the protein CATSQVGGRVGRDLNNEQFF.

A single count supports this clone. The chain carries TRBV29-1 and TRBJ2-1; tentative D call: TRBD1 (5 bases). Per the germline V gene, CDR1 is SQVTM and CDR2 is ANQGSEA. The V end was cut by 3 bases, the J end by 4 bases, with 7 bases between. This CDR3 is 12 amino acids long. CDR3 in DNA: TGCAGCGTTGAGAAGGGGTACAATGAGCAGTTCTTC. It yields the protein CSVEKGYNEQFF.

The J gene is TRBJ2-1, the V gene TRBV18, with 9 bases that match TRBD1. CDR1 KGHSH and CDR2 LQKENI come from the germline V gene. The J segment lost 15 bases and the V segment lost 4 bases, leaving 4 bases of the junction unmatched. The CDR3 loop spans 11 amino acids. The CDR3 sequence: CASSRTGDRFF. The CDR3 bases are TGTGCCAGCTCACGGACAGGGGACCGGTTCTTC.

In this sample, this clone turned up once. CDR3 bases: TGTGCCTACCAAATCCCAGGGGGCCAGCATGGCTACACCTTC. Residues: CAYQIPGGQHGYTF. The chain joins TRBV30 to TRBJ1-2; 8 bases align to TRBD1. Trimming at V came to 7 bases and at J to 6 bases, leaving 13 bases not matched to a gene. Germline V gene data show CDR1 as GTSNPN and CDR2 as SVGIG (reference sequence). CDR3 length: 14 residues.